This TCR beta chain was recovered during a study of human thymus T cells. CDR3 size: 17 residues. V shed 5 bases and J 6 bases; nucleotides not matched to a gene: 15. Germline CDR1 and CDR2: SGHTA and FQGNSA. TCRdb keeps only in-frame clones here, not all; method: immunoSEQ multiplex PCR. The sample records fewer than 85,000 clones, 85% to 95% being singletons. This clone occurred once. As yet, its antigen is unknown. Thymic resections from corrective heart surgery supplied the tissue. Infants, healthy and Finnish, who were having corrective surgery for congenital heart defects served as donors. Study-level results: In thymic and blood repertoires alike, V and J usage looked biased. Related work found strong thymic repertoire overlap between unrelated individuals.

The specimen was thymus tissue. This clonotype was obtained from a girl under three years old with a congenital heart defect but otherwise immunologically healthy. The chain links TRBV7-2 to TRBJ2-3; TRBD2 matches at 9 bases. The CDR3 reads CASSPGGRGRAGDTQYF. DNA for the CDR3: TGTGCCAGCAGCCCGGGGGGGCGCGGGAGGGCCGGGGATACGCAGTATTTT.